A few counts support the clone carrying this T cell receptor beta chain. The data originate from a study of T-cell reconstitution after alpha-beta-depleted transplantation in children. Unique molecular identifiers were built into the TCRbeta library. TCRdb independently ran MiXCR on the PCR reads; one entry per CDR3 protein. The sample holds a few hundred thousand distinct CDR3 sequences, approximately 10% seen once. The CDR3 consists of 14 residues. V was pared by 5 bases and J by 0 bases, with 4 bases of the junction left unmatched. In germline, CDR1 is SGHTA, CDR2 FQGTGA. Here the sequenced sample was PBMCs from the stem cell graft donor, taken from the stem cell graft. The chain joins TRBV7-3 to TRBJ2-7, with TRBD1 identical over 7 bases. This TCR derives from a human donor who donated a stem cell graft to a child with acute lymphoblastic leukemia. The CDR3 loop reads CASSPDRFSYEQYF. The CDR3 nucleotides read TGTGCCAGCAGCCCGGACAGGTTCTCCTACGAGCAGTACTTC.